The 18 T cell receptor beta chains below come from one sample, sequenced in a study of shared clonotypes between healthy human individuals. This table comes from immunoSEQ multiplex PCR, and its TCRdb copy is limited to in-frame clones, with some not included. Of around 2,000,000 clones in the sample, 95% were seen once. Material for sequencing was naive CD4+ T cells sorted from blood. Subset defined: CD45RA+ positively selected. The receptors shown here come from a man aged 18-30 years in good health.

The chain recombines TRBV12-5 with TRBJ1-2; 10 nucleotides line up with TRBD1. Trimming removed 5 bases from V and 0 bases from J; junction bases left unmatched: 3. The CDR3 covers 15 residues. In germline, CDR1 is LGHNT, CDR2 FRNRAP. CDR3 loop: CASGLTGGTNYGYTF. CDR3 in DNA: TGTGCTAGTGGTCTGACAGGGGGCACTAACTATGGCTACACCTTC.

The CDR3, as DNA: TGCGCCAGCATTCGGGCCTTTTACTATGGCTACACCTTC. This encodes CASIRAFYYGYTF. The chain carries TRBV10-1 and TRBJ1-2; no firm D call. Germline V gene lookup returns CDR1 WNHNN and CDR2 SYGVQD (reference sequence). CDR3 size: 13 residues. Trimming removed 7 bases from V and 3 bases from J, with 12 bases in between.

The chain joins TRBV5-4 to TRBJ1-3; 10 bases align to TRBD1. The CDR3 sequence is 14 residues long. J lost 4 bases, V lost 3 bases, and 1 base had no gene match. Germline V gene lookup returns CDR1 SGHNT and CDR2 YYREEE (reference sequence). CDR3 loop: CASSWDRGGNTIYF. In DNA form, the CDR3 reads TGTGCCAGCAGCTGGGACAGGGGAGGAAACACCATATATTTT.

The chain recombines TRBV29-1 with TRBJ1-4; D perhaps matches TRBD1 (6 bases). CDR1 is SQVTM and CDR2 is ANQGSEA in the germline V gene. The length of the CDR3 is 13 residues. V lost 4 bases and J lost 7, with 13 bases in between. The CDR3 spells CSVVWGAGEKLFF. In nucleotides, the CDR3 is TGCAGCGTTGTATGGGGGGCAGGTGAAAAACTGTTTTTT.

As DNA, the CDR3 is TGTGCCAGCTGGGAACGGGACAGGGTGAACTATGGCTACACCTTC. Amino acid sequence: CASWERDRVNYGYTF. The V gene is TRBV6-1, the J gene TRBJ1-2, with TRBD1 matching 9 bases. CDR1 MNHNS and CDR2 SASEGT come from the germline V gene. This CDR3 region has 15 residues. J was trimmed by 2 bases and V by 8 bases; bases with no gene match: 9.

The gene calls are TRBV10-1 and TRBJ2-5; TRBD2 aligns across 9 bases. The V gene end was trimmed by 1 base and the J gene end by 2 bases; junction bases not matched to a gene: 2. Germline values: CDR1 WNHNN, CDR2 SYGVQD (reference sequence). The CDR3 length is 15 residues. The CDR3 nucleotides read TGCGCCAGCAGTGAGTTTAGCGGGGGTCAAGAGACCCAGTACTTC. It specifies CASSEFSGGQETQYF.

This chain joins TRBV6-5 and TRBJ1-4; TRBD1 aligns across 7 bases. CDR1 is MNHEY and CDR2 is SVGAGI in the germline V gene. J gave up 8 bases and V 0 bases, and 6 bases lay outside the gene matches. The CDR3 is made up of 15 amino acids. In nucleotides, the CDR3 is TGTGCCAGCAGTTACTCCCCGACAGGGCGGGAAAAACTGTTTTTT. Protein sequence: CASSYSPTGREKLFF.

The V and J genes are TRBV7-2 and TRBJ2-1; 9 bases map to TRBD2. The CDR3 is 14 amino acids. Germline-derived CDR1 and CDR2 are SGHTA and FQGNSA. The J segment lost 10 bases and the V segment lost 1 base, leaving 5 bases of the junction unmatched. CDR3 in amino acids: CASSLGAGGHEQFF. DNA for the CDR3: TGTGCCAGCAGCTTAGGAGCGGGAGGTCACGAGCAGTTCTTC. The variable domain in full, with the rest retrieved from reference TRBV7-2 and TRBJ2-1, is GAGVSQSPSNKVTEKGKDVELRCDPISGHTALYWYRQSLGQGLEFLIYFQGNSAPDKSGLPSDRFSAERTGGSVSTLTIQRTQQEDSAVYLCASSLGAGGHEQFFGPGTRLTVL.

The CDR3 loop is CASSLQVTVRSPLHF. The CDR3 bases are TGTGCCAGCAGCCTGCAGGTTACAGTTCGTTCACCCCTCCACTTT. The rearrangement joins TRBV5-8 to TRBJ1-6, with D unclear. V lost 4 bases to trimming and J lost 9 bases, with 17 bases between them. The CDR3 consists of 15 residues. The germline CDR1 and CDR2 sequences are SGHTS and YDEGEE.

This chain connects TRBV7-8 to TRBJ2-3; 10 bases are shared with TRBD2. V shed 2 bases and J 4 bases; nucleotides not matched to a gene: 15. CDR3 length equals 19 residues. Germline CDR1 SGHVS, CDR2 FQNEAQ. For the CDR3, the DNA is TGTGCCAGCAGCTTAAGGGGAGGAGCGGGGGGGCCGGCGGCAGATACGCAGTATTTT. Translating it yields CASSLRGGAGGPAADTQYF.

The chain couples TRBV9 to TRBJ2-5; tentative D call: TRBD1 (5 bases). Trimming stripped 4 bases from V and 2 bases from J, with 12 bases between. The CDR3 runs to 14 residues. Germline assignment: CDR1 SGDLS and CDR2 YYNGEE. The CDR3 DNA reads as TGTGCCAGCAGCCCCGGACAAATACAAGAGACCCAGTACTTC. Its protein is CASSPGQIQETQYF.

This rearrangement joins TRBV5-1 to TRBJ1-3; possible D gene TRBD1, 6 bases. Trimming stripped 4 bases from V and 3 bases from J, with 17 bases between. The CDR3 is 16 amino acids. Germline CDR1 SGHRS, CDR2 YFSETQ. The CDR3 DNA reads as TGCGCCAGCAGCCTCGGACAGACCTTAAGTGGAAACACCATATATTTT. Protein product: CASSLGQTLSGNTIYF.

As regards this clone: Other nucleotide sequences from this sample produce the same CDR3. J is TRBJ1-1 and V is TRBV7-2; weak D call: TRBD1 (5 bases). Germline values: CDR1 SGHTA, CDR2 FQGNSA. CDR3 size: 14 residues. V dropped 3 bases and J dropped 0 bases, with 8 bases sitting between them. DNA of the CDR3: TGTGCCAGCAGCTTGCAGGGTCTGAACACTGAAGCTTTCTTT. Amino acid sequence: CASSLQGLNTEAFF.

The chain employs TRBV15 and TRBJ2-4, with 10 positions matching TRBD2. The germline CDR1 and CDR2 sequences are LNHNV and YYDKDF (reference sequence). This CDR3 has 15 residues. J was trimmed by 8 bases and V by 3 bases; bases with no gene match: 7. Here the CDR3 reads CATSRTLAGRDIQYF. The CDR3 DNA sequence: TGTGCCACCAGCAGGACACTAGCGGGACGGGACATTCAGTACTTC.

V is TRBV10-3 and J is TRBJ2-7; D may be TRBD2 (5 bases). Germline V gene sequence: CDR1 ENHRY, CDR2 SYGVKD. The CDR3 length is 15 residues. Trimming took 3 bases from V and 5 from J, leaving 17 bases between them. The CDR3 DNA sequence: TGTGCCATCAGTGACGGAGGACTCCGAGGGAACGAGCAGTACTTC. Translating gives CAISDGGLRGNEQYF.

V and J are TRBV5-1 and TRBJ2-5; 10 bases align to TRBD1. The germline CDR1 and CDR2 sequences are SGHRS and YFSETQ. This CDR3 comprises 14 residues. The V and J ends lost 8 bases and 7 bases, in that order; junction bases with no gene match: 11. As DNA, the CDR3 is TGCGCCAGTTCCCTCTTGGGACAGGGGAGGACCCAGTACTTC. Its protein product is CASSLLGQGRTQYF.

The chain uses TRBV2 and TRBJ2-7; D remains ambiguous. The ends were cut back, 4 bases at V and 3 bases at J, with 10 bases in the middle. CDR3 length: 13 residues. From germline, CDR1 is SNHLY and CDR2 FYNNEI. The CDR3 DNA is TGTGCCAGCAGTGTAAACAGATACTACGAGCAGTACTTC. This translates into CASSVNRYYEQYF.

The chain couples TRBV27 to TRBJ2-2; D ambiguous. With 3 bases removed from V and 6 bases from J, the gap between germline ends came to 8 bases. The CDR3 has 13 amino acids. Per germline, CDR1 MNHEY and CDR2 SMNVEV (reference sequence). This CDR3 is CASSFYRPGELFF. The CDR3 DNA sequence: TGTGCCAGCAGTTTTTACCGGCCCGGGGAGCTGTTTTTT.